This entry lists 24 T cell receptor beta chains sequenced from one sample in a study of cytomegalovirus exposure and HLA in healthy donors. The PCR used 60 Vbeta and 13 Jbeta primers. Sequencing was performed with immunoSEQ multiplex PCR; in TCRdb, only in-frame clones are kept and a portion is missing. Found here are about 160,000 clones, 82% of them singletons; the top ten hold 8.5%. Sequenced material: PBMCs. Receptors were obtained from a male donor in good health and CMV-seropositive.

The chain couples TRBV28 to TRBJ2-7; TRBD1 might be the D (6 bases). With 6 bases removed from V and 4 bases from J, the gap between germline ends came to 19 bases. The germline gives CDR1 MDHEN, CDR2 SYDVKM. CDR3 length equals 15 residues. This CDR3 is CASRPPGTPVYEQYF. CDR3 nucleotide sequence: TGTGCCAGCAGGCCTCCCGGGACACCCGTTTACGAGCAGTACTTC.

The gene calls are TRBV27 and TRBJ2-7; a weak D match, TRBD2 (6 bases). The CDR3 length is 15 residues. The V and J ends lost 3 bases and 0 bases respectively, with 12 bases between them. The germline CDR1 and CDR2 sequences are MNHEY and SMNVEV (reference sequence). CDR3 DNA: TGTGCCAGCAGTTTTGGCGGGGCTACCTCCTACGAGCAGTACTTC. This translates into CASSFGGATSYEQYF.

This clone occurred once. The rearrangement uses TRBV5-6 and TRBJ1-3, with D possibly TRBD1 on 5 matching bases. The CDR3 runs 16 residues. Trimming cost V 4 bases and J 0 bases, with 14 bases left between them. CDR1 and CDR2 (germline): SGHDT, YYEEEE. The CDR3 DNA reads as TGTGCCAGCAGCGAATTAGACAGAACCTCTGGAAACACCATATATTTT. Its protein is CASSELDRTSGNTIYF.

The chain is built from TRBV5-6 and TRBJ1-2, with D possibly TRBD1 on 5 matching bases. Germline-derived CDR1 and CDR2 are SGHDT and YYEEEE. This CDR3 region has 12 residues. Trimming removed 2 bases from V and 7 bases from J, with 9 bases in between. Written as DNA, the CDR3 is TGTGCCAGCAGCTTACTCCAGGGTGGCTACACCTTC. Translating gives CASSLLQGGYTF. The whole variable domain, filled in from reference TRBV5-6 and TRBJ1-2, reads DAGVTQSPTHLIKTRGQQVTLRCSPKSGHDTVSWYQQALGQGPQFIFQYYEEEERQRGNFPDRFSGHQFPNYSSELNVNALLLGDSALYLCASSLLQGGYTFGSGTRLTVV.

V usage is TRBV5-6 and J usage is TRBJ1-5; D perhaps matches TRBD1 (5 bases). CDR3 size: 15 residues. V shed 2 bases and J shed 1 base, with 10 bases lying between them. Germline V lookup: CDR1 SGHDT, CDR2 YYEEEE. CDR3: CASSFRRVSNQPQHF. The DNA for the CDR3 is TGTGCCAGCAGCTTCCGCAGGGTAAGCAATCAGCCCCAGCATTTT.

The chain has TRBV7-7 and TRBJ2-2; 8 bases align to TRBD1. V gave up 0 bases and J gave up 4 bases; unmatched junction bases: 7. Germline V gene data show CDR1 as SSHAT and CDR2 as FNYEAQ (reference sequence). The CDR3 is 17 residues long. Here the CDR3 reads CASSLADRGRFTGELFF. The CDR3 DNA sequence: TGTGCCAGCAGCTTAGCCGACAGGGGAAGGTTCACCGGGGAGCTGTTTTTT.

Note on this clone: The junction and the germline gene differ at one end; a read error may be behind it. The rearrangement joins TRBV10-2 to TRBJ1-2; TRBD1 matches at 7 bases. This CDR3 has 11 amino acids. Looked up from germline, CDR1 is WSHSY and CDR2 is SAAADI. CDR3 nucleotides: TGCGCCAGCAGTGTTGGGGACAGTGTGGACTTC. Residues: CASSVGDSVDF.

The rearrangement links TRBV30 to TRBJ2-1; TRBD2 matches at 7 bases. Per the germline V gene, CDR1 is GTSNPN and CDR2 is SVGIG (reference sequence). CDR3 length equals 15 residues. V was pared by 1 base and J by 10 bases, with 13 bases of the junction left unmatched. The CDR3 DNA reads TGTGCCTGGAGTGGGGCCCCCACTAGCGCGCGGGAGCAGTTCTTC. It is translated as CAWSGAPTSAREQFF.

The chain couples TRBV27 to TRBJ2-7, with 10 bases identical to TRBD2. The CDR3 consists of 14 residues. Germline CDR1 is MNHEY and CDR2 is SMNVEV (reference sequence). Trimming removed 4 bases from V and 4 bases from J; junction bases left unmatched: 4. Here the CDR3 reads CASSSSSGSYEQYF. The CDR3 bases are TGTGCCAGCAGTTCGTCTAGCGGGAGTTACGAGCAGTACTTC.

The chain recombines TRBV4-3 with TRBJ2-5; 8 positions agree with TRBD2. The J call may be incorrect, as the DNA end agrees better with TRBJ2-7. CDR1 is LGHNA and CDR2 is YSLEER in the germline V gene. The CDR3 has 16 residues. The CDR3 DNA follows: TGCGCCAGCAGCCAAGATCGGCCAGCGGGAGTCTACGAGCAGTACTTC. Translated: CASSQDRPAGVYEQYF.

The chain joins TRBV4-3 to TRBJ1-4; D is possibly TRBD1 (5 bases). Per the germline V gene, CDR1 is LGHNA and CDR2 is YSLEER. V shed 1 base and J shed 5 bases, with 11 bases lying between them. CDR3 length: 15 residues. CDR3 DNA sequence: TGCGCCAGCAGCCAAGGACAGTCCGGGAATGAAAAACTGTTTTTT. Its protein product is CASSQGQSGNEKLFF.

The gene calls are TRBV27 and TRBJ1-1; D gene uncertain. CDR3 size: 14 residues. Per the germline V gene, CDR1 is MNHEY and CDR2 is SMNVEV (reference sequence). V was shortened by 4 bases and J by 2 bases, with 11 bases between the two germline ends. CDR3 amino acids: CASSSADTNTEAFF. CDR3 in DNA: TGTGCCAGCAGTTCGGCCGACACCAACACTGAAGCTTTCTTT.

The chain carries TRBV9 and TRBJ1-1; D might be TRBD1 (5 bases). V shed 3 bases and J shed 3 bases, with 9 bases lying between them. This CDR3 spans 13 amino acids. CDR1 is SGDLS and CDR2 is YYNGEE in the germline V gene. The CDR3 region has the DNA TGTGCCAGCAGCGCCCGGGGGGACACTGAAGCTTTCTTT. Amino acids: CASSARGDTEAFF. Supplemented by reference TRBV9 and TRBJ1-1, the full variable domain reads DSGVTQTPKHLITATGQRVTLRCSPRSGDLSVYWYQQSLDQGLQFLIQYYNGEERAKGNILERFSAQQFPDLHSELNLSSLELGDSALYFCASSARGDTEAFFGQGTRLTVV.

The rearrangement links TRBV28 to TRBJ2-7, with TRBD1 matching 11 bases. V trimming: 11 bases; J trimming: 2 bases; junction bases outside the gene matches: 14. Germline V CDR1 and CDR2: MDHEN, SYDVKM. The CDR3 covers 16 residues. Here the CDR3 DNA reads TGTGCCGTCACAGGGACAGGGGGGGACAAGACCTACGAGCAGTACTTC. It is translated as CAVTGTGGDKTYEQYF.

V usage is TRBV6-5 and J usage is TRBJ1-1, with a tentative D call TRBD1 (5 bases). Looked up from germline, CDR1 is MNHEY and CDR2 is SVGAGI. V lost 5 bases, J lost 0 bases, and 10 bases lay in between. CDR3 length equals 14 residues. This chain's CDR3 is CASSGRVMNTEAFF. In DNA, the CDR3 is TGTGCCAGCAGTGGCAGGGTTATGAACACTGAAGCTTTCTTT.

The rearrangement joins TRBV4-1 to TRBJ1-5, with D possibly matching TRBD1 (6 bases). From germline, CDR1 is MGHRA and CDR2 YSYEKL. The V gene lost 4 bases and the J gene lost 2 bases, with 12 bases spanning the gap. The CDR3 runs 15 residues. The CDR3 sequence: CASSPGGGRNQPQHF. The CDR3 DNA reads as TGCGCCAGCAGCCCCGGGGGGGGCCGCAATCAGCCCCAGCATTTT.

This clone was observed once. V gene TRBV27 combines with J gene TRBJ2-7; no definite D call. Germline assignment: CDR1 MNHEY and CDR2 SMNVEV (reference sequence). The CDR3 extends over 13 amino acids. The ends were cut back, 4 bases at V and 2 bases at J, with 9 bases in the middle. CDR3 loop: CASSSVGPYEQYF. The CDR3 DNA follows: TGTGCCAGCAGTTCGGTTGGTCCCTACGAGCAGTACTTC.

This rearrangement joins TRBV6-1 to TRBJ1-3, with 7 positions matching TRBD1. With 6 bases clipped from V and 4 bases from J, the junction kept 3 bases outside the gene matches. Germline CDR1 reads MNHNS; CDR2 reads SASEGT. This CDR3 is built from 13 residues. CDR3 amino acids: CASRVQGGNTIYF. For the CDR3, the DNA is TGTGCCAGCAGGGTACAGGGGGGAAACACCATATATTTT.

The chain uses TRBV6-5 and TRBJ2-5; no reliable D call. The DNA matches TRBJ2-7 better at its end, which makes the J call doubtful. This CDR3 region has 15 residues. CDR1 is MNHEY, CDR2 SVGAGI, per germline. The CDR3 reads CASSYSAGNFYEQYF. The DNA for the CDR3 is TGTGCCAGCAGTTACTCGGCAGGAAATTTCTACGAGCAGTACTTC.

The chain couples TRBV4-1 to TRBJ1-2; D ambiguous. Germline CDR1 MGHRA, CDR2 YSYEKL. This CDR3 comprises 13 residues. V was shortened by 1 base and J by 8 bases, with 11 bases between the two germline ends. For the CDR3, the DNA is TGCGCCAGCAGCCAAGTCGGGGTAGGGGGCTACACCTTC. Its protein product is CASSQVGVGGYTF.

In regard to this clone: Relative to the germline gene, one junction end is altered; a read error may explain this. The CDR3 region has the DNA TGTGCCAGCAGTTACAAGGGGAACACCGAAGCTTTCTTT. Translating gives CASSYKGNTEAFF. The chain is built from TRBV6-5 and TRBJ1-1, with a weak D call TRBD1 (5 bases). This CDR3 has 13 residues. Germline lookup yields CDR1 MNHEY and CDR2 SVGAGI.

This chain joins TRBV6-6 and TRBJ1-1; D unclear. Trimming took 2 bases from V and 7 from J, leaving 17 bases between them. This CDR3 spans 15 amino acids. Germline V gene data show CDR1 as MNHNY and CDR2 as SVGAGI (reference sequence). CDR3 in DNA: TGTGCCAGCAGTTACGGGAGGGCGCGGGGAGTTGAAGCTTTCTTT. Translating it yields CASSYGRARGVEAFF.

V gene TRBV25-1 combines with J gene TRBJ2-2; TRBD1 matches at 8 bases. Germline values: CDR1 MGHDK, CDR2 SYGVNS. The CDR3 contains 15 residues. The V and J ends lost 6 bases and 5 bases, in that order; junction bases with no gene match: 8. CDR3 nucleotides: TGTGCCAGCAGCCGAGACAGGGGTTATACCGGGGAGCTGTTTTTT. Translating gives CASSRDRGYTGELFF. The full variable domain, its missing parts supplied by reference TRBV25-1 and TRBJ2-2, is EADIYQTPRYLVIGTGKKITLECSQTMGHDKMYWYQQDPGMELHLIHYSYGVNSTEKGDLSSESTVSRIRTEHFPLTLESARPSHTSQYLCASSRDRGYTGELFFGEGSRLTVL.

The J gene is TRBJ2-1, the V gene TRBV27; maybe TRBD1 (6 bases). In germline, CDR1 is MNHEY, CDR2 SMNVEV (reference sequence). V was shortened by 2 bases and J by 9 bases, with 23 bases between the two germline ends. The length of the CDR3 is 17 residues. In DNA form, the CDR3 reads TGTGCCAGCAGTTTAAGGATGCAAAACAGGGTTCGAGCTGAGCAGTTCTTC. This sequence encodes CASSLRMQNRVRAEQFF.